This TCR beta chain was captured in a study of OX40 agonist ivuxolimab in advanced cancers. To note about this clone: Its antigen is unidentified.

CDR1 and CDR2 from the germline V gene are MNHEY and SMNVEV (reference sequence). CDR3 length: 17 residues. After removal of 3 bases from V and 7 bases from J, the junction contained 12 bases not matched to a gene. Sequencing was performed with immunoSEQ multiplex PCR; in TCRdb, only in-frame clones are kept and a portion is missing. The sample records roughly 75,000 clones, 80% to 90% being singletons. Study-wide results and caveats: The study found that CD8+ T cells averaged more expanded clones than CD4+.

This sample comprised CD4+ or CD8+ T cells sorted from blood, obtained in a trial of the OX40 agonist ivuxolimab. This clonotype was sampled from an adult with an advanced solid tumor such as melanoma, head and neck, liver or kidney cancer. J is TRBJ1-4 and V is TRBV27; 9 positions match TRBD1. The CDR3 is CASSFYTGGFPFEKLFF. CDR3 coding DNA: TGTGCCAGCAGTTTTTATACAGGGGGCTTCCCATTTGAAAAACTGTTTTTT. Variable domain in full (rest from reference TRBV27 and TRBJ1-4): EAQVTQNPRYLITVTGKKLTVTCSQNMNHEYMSWYRQDPGLGLRQIYYSMNVEVTDKGDVPEGYKVSRKEKRNFPLILESPSPNQTSLYFCASSFYTGGFPFEKLFFGSGTQLSVL.